This TCR beta chain stems from a study of blood T cell repertoires in COVID-19. The repertoire was sequenced with immunoSEQ multiplex PCR; TCRdb's copy has only in-frame clones and lacks some. The sample holds more than 200,000 clones, 82% seen once. This clone occurred a few times. Germline CDR1 is MNHEY and CDR2 is SMNVEV (reference sequence). The V end lost 1 base, the J end lost 9 bases, and 15 bases lay between the germline ends. The CDR3 loop spans 15 amino acids. The sequenced sample consisted of peripheral blood. The receptor was derived from a woman older than 75 with active or convalescent COVID-19. The J gene is TRBJ2-2, the V gene TRBV27; tentatively, D is TRBD2 (7 bases). As DNA, the CDR3 is TGTGCCAGCAGTTTATGGGGGGGCGAGAAAAGGGAGCTGTTTTTT. Its translation: CASSLWGGEKRELFF.